The present T cell receptor beta chain was sequenced within a study of regulatory T cells in long-lasting Graves disease. Study-wide results and caveats: Newly diagnosed Graves' patients had higher TCR diversity than persistent ones. Newly diagnosed disease favored TRBV20-1 and TRBJ2-1 over persistent disease. The persistent group shared some 2,700 public clonotypes, more than the roughly 970 shared by new patients.

Germline values: CDR1 SQVTM, CDR2 ANQGSEA. The V and J ends lost 5 bases and 4 bases respectively, with 11 bases between them. This CDR3 contains 13 residues. Described time point: persistent/refractory GD, antithyroid drugs over 5 years with positive TRAb. PBMC-derived RNA was used for the TCR library. Patients all came to the study from an endocrinology department in Xi'an, China. Building of the TCR beta libraries involved iRepertoire HTBI primers and Arm-PCR of CDR3 regions. A single record per CDR3 protein comes from TCRdb applying MiXCR to the multiplex PCR reads. This table has about 420,000 distinct CDR3 sequences, about a quarter appearing once. This clonotype was counted ten times or more. What it recognizes is unknown.

This chain uses TRBV29-1 with TRBJ1-4; D remains ambiguous. The source material was peripheral blood mononuclear cells (PBMCs), sampled when the disease was refractory, from a patient treated with antithyroid drugs. The TCR was taken from a female donor with Graves disease. CDR3: CSVRDRDNEKLFF. CDR3 nucleotides: TGCAGCGTTAGGGATCGAGATAATGAAAAACTGTTTTTT. Complete variable domain (other parts from reference TRBV29-1 and TRBJ1-4): SAVISQKPSRDICQRGTSLTIQCQVDSQVTMMFWYRQQPGQSLTLIATANQGSEATYESGFVIDKFPISRPNLTFSTLTVSNMSPEDSSIYLCSVRDRDNEKLFFGSGTQLSVL.